Below are 23 T cell receptor beta chains sequenced from a single sample in a study of early T cells in non-severe SARS-CoV-2 infection. TCRdb re-called the 5' RACE reads with MiXCR, one entry per CDR3 protein. The table lists roughly 62,000 distinct CDR3 sequences, more than 7.5% of them singletons. Material for sequencing was whole blood. The receptors stem from an adult who was a healthcare worker with PCR-confirmed SARS-CoV-2 infection or an uninfected control (not recorded which).

This clonotype was counted a few times. The chain uses TRBV7-6 and TRBJ2-7; maybe TRBD2 (6 bases). The V gene lost 5 bases and the J gene lost 3 bases, with 11 bases spanning the gap. Germline values: CDR1 SGHVS, CDR2 FNYEAQ. This CDR3 is built from 13 residues. CDR3 amino acids: CASSRDGGYEQYF. CDR3 DNA: TGTGCCAGCAGCCGGGACGGGGGCTACGAGCAGTACTTC.

The chain is built from TRBV29-1 and TRBJ2-3, with TRBD2 matching 9 bases. CDR1 and CDR2 (germline): SQVTM, ANQGSEA. The CDR3 has 13 amino acids. V trimming: 6 bases; J trimming: 1 base; junction bases outside the gene matches: 2. The CDR3 loop is CSVWTSGTDTQYF. The CDR3 region has the DNA TGCAGCGTATGGACTAGCGGCACAGATACGCAGTATTTT.

This clonotype was seen more than once but under ten times. The chain links TRBV2 to TRBJ2-7, with D hard to call. The V end was cut by 1 base, the J end by 6 bases, with 10 bases between. The germline V gene encodes CDR1 SNHLY and CDR2 FYNNEI. This CDR3 comprises 13 residues. The CDR3 DNA is TGTGCCAGCAGTGAAGACAAGCTAGGCGAGCAGTACTTC. Encoded protein: CASSEDKLGEQYF.

This clonotype occurred a few times. This sequence joins TRBV4-1 and TRBJ2-1; 9 bases are shared with TRBD2. This CDR3 has 16 residues. The germline V gene has CDR1 MGHRA and CDR2 YSYEKL. The junction had 10 bases not matched to a gene; V was cut back by 3 bases and J by 7 bases. CDR3 nucleotides: TGCGCCAGCAGCCACTCCGGGACTAGCACTTTAAATGAGCAGTTCTTC. Its protein product is CASSHSGTSTLNEQFF.

This clonotype has at least ten counts. This chain joins TRBV11-1 and TRBJ2-7; perhaps TRBD1 as D (5 bases). The CDR3 extends over 14 amino acids. Trimming pared 7 bases from V and 0 bases from J, leaving 13 bases between. CDR1 SGHAT and CDR2 FQDESV come from the germline V gene (reference sequence). CDR3 sequence (DNA): TGTGCCAGCATCAAGAACAGGTTCTCCTACGAGCAGTACTTC. Its protein product is CASIKNRFSYEQYF.

This clonotype was detected many times. The chain's CDR3 is CASSVLGGPGEQYF. For the CDR3, the DNA is TGTGCCAGCAGCGTACTAGGGGGCCCTGGCGAGCAGTACTTC. This chain links TRBV5-8 with TRBJ2-7; 7 bases agree with TRBD1. With 4 bases clipped from V and 6 bases from J, the junction kept 10 bases outside the gene matches. CDR3 length: 14 amino acids. Germline values: CDR1 SGHTS, CDR2 YDEGEE.

This clonotype turned up a few times. This rearrangement joins TRBV9 to TRBJ2-3; 7 bases agree with TRBD1. The germline V gene has CDR1 SGDLS and CDR2 YYNGEE. Unmatched junction bases numbered 3, after V lost 0 bases and J lost 5 bases. The CDR3 is 14 residues long. In nucleotides, the CDR3 is TGTGCCAGCAGCGTAGAGGGGGCAGGAGATACGCAGTATTTT. Its translation: CASSVEGAGDTQYF.

The chain uses TRBV3-1 and TRBJ1-1; possible D gene TRBD1, 5 bases. Germline loops: CDR1 LGHDT, CDR2 YNNKEL (reference sequence). This CDR3 contains 11 residues. V was clipped by 10 bases and J by 4 bases, with 10 bases between them. CDR3 DNA sequence: TGTGCCACCCGGGGGGGCACTGAAGCTTTCTTT. Protein: CATRGGTEAFF.

This clonotype has only a few counts. The chain carries TRBV20-1 and TRBJ1-5; the D gene is possibly TRBD1 (5 bases). Germline CDR1 DFQATT, CDR2 SNEGSKA (reference sequence). V was clipped by 0 bases and J by 1 base, with 10 bases between them. The CDR3 covers 15 residues. CDR3 nucleotides: TGCAGTGCTAGAGATTGGCCAGGGAGCAATCAGCCCCAGCATTTT. Translated, it gives CSARDWPGSNQPQHF.

The V gene is TRBV7-3, the J gene TRBJ2-2; no clear D. V gave up 5 bases and J gave up 2 bases, with 12 bases separating them. CDR3 length equals 15 residues. Germline loops: CDR1 SGHTA, CDR2 FQGTGA. CDR3 coding DNA: TGTGCCAGCAGCCCCCCGGGCGGTAACACCGGGGAGCTGTTTTTT. Protein sequence: CASSPPGGNTGELFF.

This clonotype showed up just a few times. The J gene is TRBJ1-6, the V gene TRBV5-5; D remains ambiguous. Germline V gene sequence: CDR1 SGHKS, CDR2 YYEKEE (reference sequence). V lost 5 bases and J 8 bases, leaving 20 bases between the germline ends. The CDR3 spans 16 residues. CDR3 bases: TGTGCCAGCAGTCTTACTCCTCTTTTGATGGATTCACCCCTCCACTTT. This gives the protein CASSLTPLLMDSPLHF.

This clonotype showed up many times. The chain employs TRBV9 and TRBJ2-3, with 9 bases lining up with TRBD2. Trimming removed 2 bases from V and 1 base from J; junction bases left unmatched: 8. Germline lookup yields CDR1 SGDLS and CDR2 YYNGEE. The CDR3 runs to 17 residues. CDR3 sequence reads: CASSVFPSGTGTDTQYF. As DNA, the CDR3 is TGTGCCAGCAGCGTTTTTCCTAGCGGGACAGGCACAGATACGCAGTATTTT. Supplemented by reference TRBV9 and TRBJ2-3, the full variable domain reads DSGVTQTPKHLITATGQRVTLRCSPRSGDLSVYWYQQSLDQGLQFLIQYYNGEERAKGNILERFSAQQFPDLHSELNLSSLELGDSALYFCASSVFPSGTGTDTQYFGPGTRLTVL.

This clonotype was counted at least ten times. The chain has TRBV7-6 and TRBJ2-1; 7 bases line up with TRBD2. There are 12 residues in the CDR3. With V trimmed by 5 bases and J by 9 bases, 4 bases remained unmatched. The germline V gene has CDR1 SGHVS and CDR2 FNYEAQ. The CDR3 region is CASSRTSVEQFF. CDR3 nucleotide sequence: TGTGCCAGCAGCCGCACTAGCGTTGAGCAGTTCTTC.

A few counts support this clonotype. The chain links TRBV5-6 to TRBJ2-2; maybe TRBD1 (5 bases). The V gene lost 2 bases and the J gene lost 4 bases, with 9 bases spanning the gap. Germline loops: CDR1 SGHDT, CDR2 YYEEEE. The CDR3 runs to 14 residues. The CDR3 sequence is CASSFRVGTGELFF. Written as DNA, the CDR3 is TGTGCCAGCAGCTTCAGGGTCGGCACCGGGGAGCTGTTTTTT.

The rearrangement joins TRBV29-1 to TRBJ2-3; TRBD2 might be the D (5 bases). The CDR3 is made up of 11 amino acids. V was clipped by 6 bases and J by 7 bases, with 11 bases between them. Per germline, CDR1 SQVTM and CDR2 ANQGSEA. CDR3 sequence (DNA): TGCAGCGTGGCCGCGGGTTATACGCAGTATTTT. The encoded protein is CSVAAGYTQYF.

This clonotype showed up many times. J is TRBJ2-5 and V is TRBV7-2, with D unclear. Trimming shortened V by 5 bases and J by 0 bases, and 4 bases separated the two germline ends. The CDR3 consists of 12 residues. CDR1 is SGHTA and CDR2 is FQGNSA in the germline V gene. DNA for the CDR3: TGTGCCAGCAGCCCGTACCAAGAGACCCAGTACTTC. Protein sequence: CASSPYQETQYF.

This clonotype was recorded a few times. The chain has TRBV7-9 and TRBJ1-5; D call uncertain. V was cut by 2 bases and J by 4 bases, with 9 bases left in between. The germline CDR1 and CDR2 sequences are SEHNR and FQNEAQ (reference sequence). The CDR3 runs 14 residues. CDR3 protein: CASSLSTPNQPQHF. CDR3 in DNA: TGTGCCAGCAGCTTATCGACACCGAATCAGCCCCAGCATTTT.

This clonotype was counted many times. This rearrangement joins TRBV27 to TRBJ1-6; possibly TRBD1 for D (5 bases). V was shortened by 5 bases and J by 7 bases, with 9 bases between the two germline ends. The CDR3 runs 13 residues. Germline V lookup: CDR1 MNHEY, CDR2 SMNVEV (reference sequence). The CDR3 DNA is TGTGCCAGCAGTACGACAGAAAATTCACCCCTCCACTTT. This translates into CASSTTENSPLHF.

This clonotype was detected ten times or more. The chain has TRBV7-3 and TRBJ2-2; D remains unclear. The CDR3 has 13 amino acids. Per the germline V gene, CDR1 is SGHTA and CDR2 is FQGTGA. Trimming removed 6 bases from V and 0 bases from J, with 5 bases in between. The CDR3 DNA is TGTGCCAGCAGTCGCGCGAACACCGGGGAGCTGTTTTTT. Encoded protein: CASSRANTGELFF.

In its sample, this clonotype was seen a few times. The chain joins TRBV2 to TRBJ2-7; tentatively, D is TRBD1 (6 bases). With 6 bases removed from V and 3 bases from J, the gap between germline ends came to 15 bases. This CDR3 region has 14 residues. CDR1 and CDR2 from the germline V gene are SNHLY and FYNNEI. This chain's CDR3 is CASRKPDSFYEQYF. Written as DNA, the CDR3 is TGTGCCAGCAGGAAACCGGACAGTTTCTACGAGCAGTACTTC.

This clonotype was detected only a few times. The CDR3 DNA reads as TGCAGCGCCCATGGGGGCGCGGACTATGGCTACACCTTC. Translated: CSAHGGADYGYTF. The chain couples TRBV29-1 to TRBJ1-2, with D possibly TRBD1 on 6 matching bases. The CDR3 has 13 amino acids. Trimming removed 7 bases from V and 3 bases from J, with 15 bases in between. From germline, CDR1 is SQVTM and CDR2 ANQGSEA.

A few counts support this clonotype. This rearrangement joins TRBV10-3 to TRBJ2-7; D possibly matches TRBD1 or TRBD2 (5 bases each). V shed 3 bases and J shed 4 bases, with 7 bases lying between them. CDR3 length equals 12 residues. In germline, CDR1 is ENHRY, CDR2 SYGVKD. CDR3 amino acids: CAISEGEYEQYF. Here the CDR3 DNA reads TGTGCCATCAGTGAAGGGGAGTACGAGCAGTACTTC.

Many counts were recorded for this clonotype. The chain couples TRBV3-1 to TRBJ1-5; no reliable D call. The germline gives CDR1 LGHDT, CDR2 YNNKEL (reference sequence). V gave up 3 bases and J gave up 6 bases, with 6 bases separating them. This CDR3 is 12 amino acids long. Here the CDR3 DNA reads TGTGCCAGCAGCCAGGGGTCTCAGCCCCAGCATTTT. This gives the protein CASSQGSQPQHF.